These T cell receptor beta chains were read from a single sample in a study of neurological immune-mediated disorders. One entry per CDR3 protein results from TCRdb running MiXCR on the 5' RACE reads. This sample carries approximately 30,000 distinct CDR3 sequences, roughly 3.7% of them seen once, and the ten largest clones take about 23%. The sample comprised CD4+ T cells from blood. The receptor set was obtained from a woman aged 40 to 49 in good health. Both conserved end residues are part of each CDR3. A D gene is named only where the DNA matches it firmly. Rows may omit the clone size; those that give it use once, few, many or a size class.

J: TRBJ2-2
size: many
V: TRBV3-1
D: TRBD1
DNA: TGTGCCAGCAGCCCTATGGACAGGGCCGGGGAGCTGTTTTTT
CDR3: CASSPMDRAGELFF

J: TRBJ1-2
size: many
V: TRBV9
D: TRBD1
DNA: TGTGCCAGCAGCGCTAACCAGGGGGCCTATGGCTACACCTTC
CDR3: CASSANQGAYGYTF

J: TRBJ1-5
size: many
V: TRBV10-3
D: NA
DNA: TGTGCCATGGCACGCCATAGCAATCAGCCCCAGCATTTT
CDR3: CAMARHSNQPQHF

J: TRBJ2-3
size: many
V: TRBV12-3/TRBV12-4
D: TRBD2
DNA: TGTGCCAGCAGCTCTAGCGGGTTCTCTGCAGATACGCAGTATTTT
CDR3: CASSSSGFSADTQYF

J: TRBJ1-6
size: many
V: TRBV19
D: TRBD1
DNA: TGTGCCAGTAGTATGGCCGGGACAGTTTTTTCACCCCTCCACTTT
CDR3: CASSMAGTVFSPLHF

J: TRBJ1-1
size: many
V: TRBV6-5
D: NA
DNA: TGTGCCAGTTATAGAGGCGGGAACACTGAAGCTTTCTTT
CDR3: CASYRGGNTEAFF

J: TRBJ1-1
size: many
V: TRBV30
D: NA
DNA: TGTGCCTACTGGTCGGGCATGAACACTGAAGCTTTCTTT
CDR3: CAYWSGMNTEAFF

J: TRBJ1-4
size: many
V: TRBV3-1
D: NA
DNA: TGTGCCAGCAGCCAAGACCGGGCTAATGAAAAACTGTTTTTT
CDR3: CASSQDRANEKLFF

J: TRBJ2-1
size: many
V: TRBV7-2
D: TRBD2
DNA: TGTGCCAGCAGCTTTTCAAGCGGGGCCCGGCTTAATGAGCAGTTCTTC
CDR3: CASSFSSGARLNEQFF

J: TRBJ2-1
size: many
V: TRBV3-1
D: NA
DNA: TGTGCCAGCAGCCAAGTATTGGGTGGGATCGGCAATGAGCAGTTCTTC
CDR3: CASSQVLGGIGNEQFF

J: TRBJ1-1
size: many
V: TRBV5-1
D: TRBD1
DNA: TGCGCCAGCAGCTTGGGACAGGGCGTAGGGGCTTTCTTT
CDR3: CASSLGQGVGAFF

J: TRBJ2-7
size: many
V: TRBV27
D: TRBD1
DNA: TGTGCCAGCAGTCCGACCGGGTGGGACAGGGATGAGCAGTACTTC
CDR3: CASSPTGWDRDEQYF

J: TRBJ2-3
size: many
V: TRBV18
D: TRBD2
DNA: TGTGCCAGCTCGCCGCGAGTAGCGGGCGCCGATACGCAGTATTTT
CDR3: CASSPRVAGADTQYF

J: TRBJ2-7
size: many
V: TRBV10-3
D: TRBD2
DNA: TGTGCCATCAGTGAGGAGCGGGAGGGCCGTCAGGAGCAGTACTTC
CDR3: CAISEEREGRQEQYF

J: TRBJ1-1
size: many
V: TRBV20-1
D: TRBD1
DNA: TGCAGCTGCGACAGGGGGACTGAAGCTTTCTTT
CDR3: CSCDRGTEAFF

J: TRBJ1-2
size: many
V: TRBV5-1
D: NA
DNA: TGCGCCAGCAGCTTGGTGCCAGGAGGTGGCTACACCTTC
CDR3: CASSLVPGGGYTF

J: TRBJ1-5
size: many
V: TRBV7-8
D: TRBD1
DNA: TGTGCCAGCAGCGCGACAGGGGGCAATCAGCCCCAGCATTTT
CDR3: CASSATGGNQPQHF

J: TRBJ2-3
size: many
V: TRBV14
D: TRBD1
DNA: TGTGCCAGCAGCCACCTCTCCCGGGACAGGGGCACAGATACGCAGTATTTT
CDR3: CASSHLSRDRGTDTQYF

J: TRBJ1-2
size: NA
V: TRBV19
D: TRBD1
DNA: TGTGCCAGTACTAGGACAGGGGGGACTTCCCCGAACTATGGCTACACCTTC
CDR3: CASTRTGGTSPNYGYTF

J: TRBJ2-1
size: many
V: TRBV5-1
D: NA
DNA: TGCGCCAGCAGCATCCGACAAGACAACAATGAGCAGTTCTTC
CDR3: CASSIRQDNNEQFF

J: TRBJ2-5
size: many
V: TRBV28
D: TRBD2
DNA: TGTGCCAGCAGTTCATCTGGACTAGCGGGAGGCCCGGAGACCCAGTACTTC
CDR3: CASSSSGLAGGPETQYF

J: TRBJ1-1
size: many
V: TRBV6-2/TRBV6-3
D: TRBD1
DNA: TGTGCCAGCAGGTTCCCCCTAGGACAGGCAGAAGACACTGAAGCTTTCTTT
CDR3: CASRFPLGQAEDTEAFF

J: TRBJ1-1
size: many
V: TRBV5-1
D: NA
DNA: TGCGCCAGCAGCGTGAAGACAGGGAACACTGAAGCTTTCTTT
CDR3: CASSVKTGNTEAFF

J: TRBJ2-7
size: many
V: TRBV27
D: TRBD1
DNA: TGTGCCAGCAGTTTCTCCGGGACAGGGGGCACCTACGAGCAGTACTTC
CDR3: CASSFSGTGGTYEQYF

J: TRBJ2-3
size: many
V: TRBV10-3
D: TRBD1
DNA: TGTGCCATCAGTCCTAGAACAGGGGTACGGGCAGATACGCAGTATTTT
CDR3: CAISPRTGVRADTQYF

J: TRBJ2-7
size: many
V: TRBV6-2/TRBV6-3
D: TRBD2
DNA: TGTGCCAGCAGTACCTTTAGCGGGGAATTTACCTACGAGCAGTACTTC
CDR3: CASSTFSGEFTYEQYF

J: TRBJ2-3
size: many
V: TRBV7-2
D: NA
DNA: TGTGCCAGCACCCACCCGGGGAGCACAGATACGCAGTATTTT
CDR3: CASTHPGSTDTQYF

J: TRBJ1-1
size: many
V: TRBV28
D: NA
DNA: TGTGCCAGCACCATCCAGGGGCGGAAAGCTTTCTTT
CDR3: CASTIQGRKAFF

J: TRBJ1-4
size: many
V: TRBV7-2
D: NA
DNA: TGTGCCAGCAGCACGAACGGGGGGAGTAATGAAAAACTGTTTTTT
CDR3: CASSTNGGSNEKLFF

J: TRBJ2-7
size: NA
V: TRBV29-1
D: TRBD1
DNA: TGCAGCATCGAAAACGCGGGCCCAGGGGGCGCGTACTTC
CDR3: CSIENAGPGGAYF

J: TRBJ2-7
size: many
V: TRBV3-1
D: NA
DNA: TGTGCCAGCAGCAACGACTGGGTTGTTGGCGAGCAGTACTTC
CDR3: CASSNDWVVGEQYF